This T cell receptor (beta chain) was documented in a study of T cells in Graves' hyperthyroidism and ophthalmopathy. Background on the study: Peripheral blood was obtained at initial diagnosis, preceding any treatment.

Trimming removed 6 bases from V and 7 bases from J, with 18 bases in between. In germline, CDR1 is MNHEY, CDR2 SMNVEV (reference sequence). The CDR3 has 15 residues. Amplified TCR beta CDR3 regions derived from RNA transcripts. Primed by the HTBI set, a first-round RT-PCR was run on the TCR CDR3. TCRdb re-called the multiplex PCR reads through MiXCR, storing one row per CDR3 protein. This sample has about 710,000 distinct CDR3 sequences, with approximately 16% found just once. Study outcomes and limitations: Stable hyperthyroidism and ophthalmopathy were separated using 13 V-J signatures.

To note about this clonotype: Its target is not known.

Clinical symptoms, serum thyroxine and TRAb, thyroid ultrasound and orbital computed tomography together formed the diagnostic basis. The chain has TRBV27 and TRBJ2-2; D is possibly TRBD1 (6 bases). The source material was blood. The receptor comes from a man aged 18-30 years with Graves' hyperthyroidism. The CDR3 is CASSPGQPLGGELFF. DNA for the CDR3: TGTGCCAGCAGCCCTGGACAGCCCCTAGGCGGGGAGCTGTTTTTT.